This T cell receptor beta chain came from a study of T cell changes during pregnancy in multiple sclerosis. This clone was seen just once. Sequencing was performed with immunoSEQ multiplex PCR; in TCRdb, only in-frame clones are kept and a portion is missing. The data show about 92,000 clones, 85% to 95% seen once. The sequence came from a female donor with multiple sclerosis, enrolled in a pregnancy study. Here the sequenced sample was peripheral blood, taken in the third trimester of pregnancy.

The CDR3 here is CASSPSGRAPETQYF. The CDR3 DNA follows: TGTGCCAGCAGCCCTAGCGGGAGGGCCCCAGAGACCCAGTACTTC. The genes are TRBV11-2 and TRBJ2-5; 12 nucleotides agree with TRBD2. V lost 5 bases, J lost 4 bases, and 5 bases stayed unmatched. This CDR3 contains 15 residues. In germline, CDR1 is SGHAT, CDR2 FQNNGV.